A selection of T cell receptor beta chains follows, all from one sample in a study of a mutant IDH1 vaccine in newly diagnosed glioma. These receptors' antigens are unknown. Clones were sequenced by immunoSEQ multiplex PCR, and TCRdb holds only the in-frame ones, with some missing. In the table there are over 95,000 clones, under 90% of which are singletons. Sequencing used PBMCs, obtained from a glioma patient whose treatment included an IDH1 peptide vaccine. The source of these receptors is a woman aged 45-60 years with glioma. Each CDR3 is given with its conserved first and last residue. The order of the fields is V gene, clone size, J gene, D gene, CDR3 DNA, CDR3 protein. The D gene is left open where the match is weak. Expanded clones get a size class; other rows say once, few or many, or leave the size out.

TRBV18	.	TRBJ1-3	TRBD1	TGTGCCAGCTCACCACCGGGACAGGGAATTTATAGCTCTGGAAACACCATATATTTT	CASSPPGQGIYSSGNTIYF
TRBV7-8	.	TRBJ1-3	.	TGTGCCAGCAGCTCAGGACGGGGCTCTGGAAACACCATATATTTT	CASSSGRGSGNTIYF
TRBV2	.	TRBJ2-1	.	TGTGCCAGCACTGAGGGACCCTACAATGAGCAGTTCTTC	CASTEGPYNEQFF
TRBV9	.	TRBJ1-2	.	TGTGCCAGCAGCCCAGGCAGGGTCCACGGCTACACCTTC	CASSPGRVHGYTF
TRBV14	.	TRBJ2-1	.	TGTGCCAGCAGCCAGGGGTACGGTCTGGCCTACAATGAGCAGTTCTTC	CASSQGYGLAYNEQFF
TRBV28	.	TRBJ2-7	.	TGTGCCAGCAGTTTACGGGAGCAGTACTTC	CASSLREQYF
TRBV5-1	.	TRBJ2-5	.	TGCGCCAGCAGCTTCCAGGGTCAAAGGGAGACCCAGTACTTC	CASSFQGQRETQYF
TRBV27	.	TRBJ2-7	.	TGTGTCTCACGGGCTAGCCCCCACGAGCAGTACTTC	CVSRASPHEQYF
TRBV5-1	.	TRBJ1-4	.	TGCGCCAGCAGCTTGGGCGCAGGGGCCACTAATGAAAAACTGTTTTTT	CASSLGAGATNEKLFF
TRBV7-2	.	TRBJ1-5	TRBD1	TGTGCCAGCAGCCCTTTAAGGGGTACCGGGACAGGGGTCAATCAGCCCCAGCATTTT	CASSPLRGTGTGVNQPQHF
TRBV6-6	once	TRBJ2-4	TRBD2	TGTGCCAGCAGTTTCGTCCCTAGCGGGTTGAGTGGCATTCAGTACTTC	CASSFVPSGLSGIQYF
TRBV5-1	.	TRBJ2-5	TRBD1	TGCGCCAGCAGCGGCTGGACAGGGTACCAAGAGACCCAGTACTTC	CASSGWTGYQETQYF
TRBV5-1	few	TRBJ1-1	.	TGCGCCAGCAGCTTGTCCACAGGGACCACTGAAGCTTTCTTT	CASSLSTGTTEAFF
TRBV7-3	.	TRBJ2-7	.	TGTGCCAGCAGCTTAAATGCCGGCTACGAGCAGTACTTC	CASSLNAGYEQYF
TRBV7-3	.	TRBJ1-2	.	TGTGCCAGCAGCTCGGCAGGACTAAACTATGGCTACACCTTC	CASSSAGLNYGYTF
TRBV7-2	.	TRBJ2-7	TRBD1	TGTGCCAGCAGCTCACAGGGGGGCGAGCAGTACTTC	CASSSQGGEQYF
TRBV29-1	.	TRBJ2-5	TRBD1	TGCAGCTCTGACAGGGTTGAAGAGACCCAGTACTTC	CSSDRVEETQYF
TRBV14	.	TRBJ1-6	TRBD1	TGTGCCAGCAGCCAAGCGGGACAGCCTAATAATTCACCCCTCCACTTT	CASSQAGQPNNSPLHF
TRBV5-4	.	TRBJ2-3	TRBD2	TGTGCCAGCAGCTTGGCATCGGCGGGAGGAGGGGGTGATACGCAGTATTTT	CASSLASAGGGGDTQYF
TRBV9	.	TRBJ2-7	.	TGTGCCAGCAGCGTAGCGGGCGGGAAAGCCTACGAGCAGTACTTC	CASSVAGGKAYEQYF
TRBV19	.	TRBJ2-3	TRBD2	TGTGCCAGTAGTATCCGACTAGCAGATAGCACAGATACGCAGTATTTT	CASSIRLADSTDTQYF
TRBV19	.	TRBJ2-3	.	TGTGCCAGCAGACTAGTGGGCATTGGCACAGATACGCAGTATTTT	CASRLVGIGTDTQYF
TRBV7-3	.	TRBJ2-7	TRBD2	TGTGCCAGCAGCTTACGGGGGAGGGTAGCGGGAGAGAGCCCCTACGAGCAGTACTTC	CASSLRGRVAGESPYEQYF
TRBV6-5	.	TRBJ1-6	.	TGTGCCAGCCGTCCTGGGGGGGAGACACCCCTCCACTTT	CASRPGGETPLHF
TRBV7-3	.	TRBJ1-2	.	TGTGCCAGCAGCTTAAAAGGTGCCAACTATGGCTACACCTTC	CASSLKGANYGYTF
TRBV28	.	TRBJ2-5	.	TGTGCCAGCAGTTTCCCGGGGGAACAAGAGACCCAGTACTTC	CASSFPGEQETQYF
TRBV15	.	TRBJ1-1	.	TGTGCCACCAGCAGAGGAAGTTTTGGGACTGAAGCTTTCTTT	CATSRGSFGTEAFF
TRBV6-1	.	TRBJ1-3	.	TGTGCCAGCAGTGAAGGGGAGTTCTCTGGAAACACCATATATTTT	CASSEGEFSGNTIYF
TRBV4-1	.	TRBJ2-7	.	TGCGCCAGCAGCCACGCATACGGGACCCTGGCCGAGCAGTACTTC	CASSHAYGTLAEQYF
TRBV6-5	.	TRBJ1-5	.	TGTGCCAGCAGGACCAACCGGGACAGCAATCAGCCCCAGCATTTT	CASRTNRDSNQPQHF
TRBV27	.	TRBJ2-1	.	TGTGCCAGCAGTTTAGTGGGGAACAAGAACAATGAGCAGTTCTTC	CASSLVGNKNNEQFF
TRBV9	.	TRBJ1-2	TRBD1	TGTGCCAGCAGTCCGGGACAGACCCTCTATGGCTACACCTTC	CASSPGQTLYGYTF
TRBV2	.	TRBJ1-1	.	TGTGCCAGCAGGGGGGACCGGGGGACTGAAGCTTTCTTT	CASRGDRGTEAFF
TRBV10-3	.	TRBJ2-1	.	TGTGCCATCAGAACAGGGCGATCCGACAATGAGCAGTTCTTC	CAIRTGRSDNEQFF
TRBV27	.	TRBJ2-3	.	TGTGCCAGCAGTTTTTCCGGGAGCACAGATACGCAGTATTTT	CASSFSGSTDTQYF
TRBV11-2	once	TRBJ2-1	.	TGTGCCAGCAGCTCAACTTACAATGAGCAGTTCTTC	CASSSTYNEQFF
TRBV7-6	.	TRBJ1-5	.	TGTGCCAGCAGCGGACGGAACAATCAGCCCCAGCATTTT	CASSGRNNQPQHF
TRBV10-3	.	TRBJ2-3	.	TGTGCCATCACCTCCGAAAAGGATACGCAGTATTTT	CAITSEKDTQYF
TRBV4-1	.	TRBJ1-2	.	TGCGCCAGCAGCCAACCCGGACAACGTGTATCTTATGGCTACACCTTC	CASSQPGQRVSYGYTF
TRBV29-1	.	TRBJ2-5	TRBD2	TGCAGCGTTGAAGCCCTAGCGGGGACCCAGTACTTC	CSVEALAGTQYF